This entry is about one T cell receptor (beta chain). Its antigen is currently unknown. It was with 60 Vbeta and 13 Jbeta primers that the PCR ran. Sequencing was performed with immunoSEQ multiplex PCR; in TCRdb, only in-frame clones are kept and a portion is missing. The sample records 65,000 to 75,000 clones, around three quarters being singletons. The sample belongs to a study of cytomegalovirus exposure and HLA in healthy donors. Findings and caveats of the study: The classifier was said to identify cytomegalovirus status with high specificity and sensitivity. A later analysis found most CMV-associated TCR beta chains apparently HLA-restricted.

Germline CDR1 is WNHNN and CDR2 is SYGVQD (reference sequence). The ends lost 1 base at V and 5 bases at J; junction bases unmatched: 7. This CDR3 is built from 16 residues. Source material: PBMCs. The clonotype originates from a man aged 50 or older in good health and CMV-seronegative. The chain employs TRBV10-1 and TRBJ2-7; 11 nucleotides match TRBD2. CDR3 nucleotide sequence: TGCGCCAGCAGTGAGTATCTAGCGGGAGGTCGTAACGAGCAGTACTTC. This sequence encodes CASSEYLAGGRNEQYF.